One sample yielded the 24 T cell receptor beta chains listed below, sequenced in a study of human T cells and chemical hapten exposure (dated by TCRdb to about 2021). Library creation used RACE. TCRdb names NextSeq 500 as the instrument used. TCRdb trimmed public reads at Q25 via fastp, called clones via MiXCR and kept in-frame beta chains. Every CDR3 protein is listed once, alongside the most common genes and DNA of its rows. The sample yields 380,000 or so distinct CDR3 sequences; 5% to 6.5% were counted once. The ten largest make up about 8.7% of the sample. This specimen's time point label, interpreted: pre-sensitization, week 0. The sample's treatment or condition label, in plain terms: therapeutic diphenylcyclopropenone sensitization with weekly scalp DPC. The input for sequencing was whole blood, taken in connection with sensitization to the hapten diphenylcyclopropenone (DPC). These TCRs come from a young woman with alopecia areata. Some clones in this sample may be carry-over from other donors' samples.

This clonotype showed up just a few times. V gene TRBV20-1 combines with J gene TRBJ2-7; D ambiguous. The germline gives CDR1 DFQATT, CDR2 SNEGSKA (reference sequence). CDR3 length: 13 amino acids. V was clipped by 1 base and J by 3 bases, with 10 bases between them. The CDR3 region is CSARGAQDYEQYF. The CDR3 region has the DNA TGCAGTGCTAGAGGGGCGCAGGACTACGAGCAGTACTTC.

This clonotype was counted only a few times. This rearrangement joins TRBV4-2 to TRBJ1-3; D unclear. The germline gives CDR1 LGHNA, CDR2 YNFKEQ. Trimming took off 0 bases at V and 2 bases at J, with 14 bases between the two ends. This CDR3 spans 17 amino acids. DNA of the CDR3: TGTGCCAGCAGCCAAGAATTAGGTTCAATTACTGGAAACACCATATATTTT. Encoded protein: CASSQELGSITGNTIYF.

This clonotype was observed at least ten times. This chain joins TRBV7-9 and TRBJ2-3; perhaps TRBD2 as D (7 bases). Germline CDR1 reads SEHNR; CDR2 reads FQNEAQ (reference sequence). This CDR3 is 17 amino acids long. V was pared by 6 bases and J by 4 bases, with 23 bases between. The chain's CDR3 is CASSQRGGPRHPDTQYF. CDR3 bases: TGTGCCAGCAGTCAAAGGGGGGGGCCCCGACACCCAGATACGCAGTATTTT.

The V and J genes are TRBV7-2 and TRBJ2-3, with no clear D. The CDR3 covers 14 residues. Trimming removed 4 bases from V and 6 bases from J, with 14 bases in between. Germline CDR1 and CDR2: SGHTA and FQGNSA. The CDR3 DNA is TGTGCCAGCAGCTCCTTCGCACTCGGGGATACGCAGTATTTT. Amino acids: CASSSFALGDTQYF.

The chain carries TRBV7-3 and TRBJ2-2, with 8 bases fitting TRBD1. There are 17 residues in the CDR3. Looked up from germline, CDR1 is SGHTA and CDR2 is FQGTGA. The V segment lost 5 bases and the J segment 0 bases; nucleotides outside the gene matches: 8. CDR3 residues: CASSPFRDRTNTGELFF. CDR3 sequence (DNA): TGTGCCAGCAGCCCCTTCCGGGACAGGACGAACACCGGGGAGCTGTTTTTT.

This clonotype has ten or more counts. The chain has TRBV5-4 and TRBJ1-2, with D perhaps TRBD1 (5 bases). Between the trimmed V and J ends, which lost 1 base and 3 bases, there was a span of 7 bases. From germline, CDR1 is SGHNT and CDR2 YYREEE (reference sequence). The CDR3 is made up of 13 amino acids. The DNA for the CDR3 is TGTGCCAGCAGCTTGAGCAGGGACTATGGCTACACCTTC. This gives the protein CASSLSRDYGYTF.

This clonotype has a count of ten or more. The rearrangement links TRBV12-3 or TRBV12-4 to TRBJ2-2; D remains unclear. V was cut by 5 bases and J by 5 bases, with 6 bases left in between. The CDR3 length is 12 residues. In nucleotides, the CDR3 is TGTGCCAGCAGTACTTCTACCGGGGAGCTGTTTTTT. It is translated as CASSTSTGELFF.

The V and J genes are TRBV12-3 or TRBV12-4 and TRBJ2-5, with D unresolved. This CDR3 comprises 13 residues. The ends were cut back, 4 bases at V and 2 bases at J, with 8 bases in the middle. Here the CDR3 DNA reads TGTGCCAGCAGTTCGACGGATCAAGAGACCCAGTACTTC. Encoded protein: CASSSTDQETQYF.

The table lists this clonotype with many counts. The chain carries TRBV7-8 and TRBJ2-6, with D possibly being TRBD1 (5 bases). This CDR3 is 15 amino acids long. The germline V gene has CDR1 SGHVS and CDR2 FQNEAQ. V was shortened by 4 bases and J by 3 bases, with 10 bases between the two germline ends. In DNA form, the CDR3 reads TGTGCCAGCAGCTCCGCAGGGTTTGGGGCCAACGTCCTGACTTTC. This translates into CASSSAGFGANVLTF.

This clonotype has a count of ten or more. This chain connects TRBV7-2 to TRBJ1-1; D is undetermined. The V gene's germline CDR1 is SGHTA and CDR2 FQGNSA. This CDR3 spans 9 amino acids. This CDR3 reads CGVSTEAFF. The DNA of the CDR3 is TGTGGAGTATCCACTGAAGCTTTCTTT.

This chain joins TRBV12-3 or TRBV12-4 and TRBJ2-2; 9 nucleotides align to TRBD1. The CDR3 is 14 amino acids. V shed 8 bases and J 7 bases; nucleotides not matched to a gene: 8. In DNA form, the CDR3 reads TGTGCCAGCGACTACAGGGGGCGCGACGGGGAGCTGTTTTTT. It yields the protein CASDYRGRDGELFF.

The V call is TRBV6-2 or TRBV6-3, the J call TRBJ2-3; the D is unclear. Trimming shortened V by 2 bases and J by 0 bases, and 21 bases separated the two germline ends. CDR3 length: 19 amino acids. CDR1 is MNHEY and CDR2 is SVGEGT in the germline V gene. The CDR3 here is CASSYAVGTLRASTDTQYF. Here the CDR3 DNA reads TGTGCCAGCAGTTACGCGGTCGGAACCCTTCGGGCGAGCACAGATACGCAGTATTTT.

The sample holds many counts of this clonotype. The gene calls are TRBV7-6 and TRBJ1-5; D not resolved. The CDR3 extends over 13 amino acids. Germline V gene data show CDR1 as SGHVS and CDR2 as FNYEAQ. V lost 1 base and J lost 7, with 8 bases in between. CDR3 sequence (DNA): TGTGCCAGCAGCTTAGGGACCAGCCAGCCCCAGCATTTT. It encodes CASSLGTSQPQHF.

This clonotype was seen repeatedly, ten times or more. The V and J genes are TRBV6-4 and TRBJ2-4; no clear D. Trimming cost V 6 bases and J 0 bases, with 18 bases left between them. There are 17 residues in the CDR3. Germline V CDR1 and CDR2: MRHNA, SNTAGT. As DNA, the CDR3 is TGTGCCAGCAGACCCGACTCAGTAACTTTAGCCAAAAACATTCAGTACTTC. It is translated as CASRPDSVTLAKNIQYF.

This clonotype appeared many times. The chain recombines TRBV4-3 with TRBJ1-6; TRBD1 might be the D (6 bases). In germline, CDR1 is LGHNA, CDR2 YSLEER. The ends were cut back, 5 bases at V and 9 bases at J, with 23 bases in the middle. CDR3 length: 17 amino acids. The CDR3 DNA reads TGCGCCAGCAGCTCCCGCGAGGCAGGGGAGGGGATTTCACCCCTCCACTTT. Translated: CASSSREAGEGISPLHF.

This CDR3 is CASSQVSGDINEQFF. As DNA, the CDR3 is TGTGCCAGCAGCCAGGTCAGCGGGGACATCAATGAGCAGTTCTTC. The V gene is TRBV7-9, the J gene TRBJ2-1, with D perhaps matching TRBD2 (7 bases). Trimming left V 5 bases short and J 6 bases short, with 17 bases between. The CDR3 runs 15 residues. CDR1 is SEHNR, CDR2 FQNEAQ, per germline (reference sequence).

This clonotype was detected many times. V gene TRBV4-1 combines with J gene TRBJ2-4, with TRBD2 matching over 7 bases. Germline lookup yields CDR1 MGHRA and CDR2 YSYEKL. With V trimmed by 1 base and J by 3 bases, 15 bases remained unmatched. The CDR3 length is 19 residues. CDR3 in DNA: TGCGCCAGCAGCCAAGGATCCCAAGCGGGATCTTTAGGCAAAAACATTCAGTACTTC. Translation gives CASSQGSQAGSLGKNIQYF.

The rearrangement links TRBV20-1 to TRBJ2-5; D gene ambiguous. The germline V gene encodes CDR1 DFQATT and CDR2 SNEGSKA (reference sequence). CDR3 size: 10 residues. V lost 5 bases and J lost 2, with 3 bases in between. The CDR3 DNA reads as TGCAGTGCTTCACAAGAGACCCAGTACTTC. This gives the protein CSASQETQYF.

The genes are TRBV5-5 and TRBJ1-4; 9 nucleotides agree with TRBD1. Germline assignment: CDR1 SGHKS and CDR2 YYEKEE (reference sequence). V gave up 6 bases and J gave up 7 bases; unmatched junction bases: 10. This CDR3 has 15 amino acids. Written as DNA, the CDR3 is TGTGCCAGCACTAGAACAGGGGGCGGTCGTGAAAAACTGTTTTTT. This sequence encodes CASTRTGGGREKLFF.

This clonotype was seen more than once but under ten times. This rearrangement joins TRBV4-2 to TRBJ2-5, with TRBD2 matching over 8 bases. Unmatched junction bases numbered 5, after V lost 0 bases and J lost 5 bases. This CDR3 is 15 amino acids long. Germline V gene lookup returns CDR1 LGHNA and CDR2 YNFKEQ. The CDR3 region is CASSQDYGGAETQYF. The CDR3 DNA reads as TGTGCCAGCAGCCAAGATTACGGGGGGGCCGAGACCCAGTACTTC.

With respect to this clonotype: This may stem from a read error, because a much larger clone lies one nucleotide away. The chain uses TRBV4-1 and TRBJ2-7, with D tentatively TRBD1 (6 bases). Germline loops: CDR1 MGHRA, CDR2 YSYEKL. There are 15 residues in the CDR3. V lost 5 bases and J lost 2, with 16 bases in between. The CDR3 nucleotides read TGCGCCAGCAGCGAAGCGCAGGGGAGCGCCTACGAGCAGTACTTC. Protein sequence: CASSEAQGSAYEQYF.

This clonotype was recorded at least ten times. The chain has TRBV6-2 or TRBV6-3 and TRBJ2-7; D is possibly TRBD1 (6 bases). CDR3 length equals 14 residues. V was pared by 5 bases and J by 5 bases, with 16 bases between. Germline lookup yields CDR1 MNHEY and CDR2 SVGEGT. The CDR3 bases are TGTGCCAGCAGTCAAGCATACAGGGAACACGAGCAGTACTTC. Translation gives CASSQAYREHEQYF.

This clonotype appeared once. The chain employs TRBV18 and TRBJ1-3; D gene unclear. Germline V gene data show CDR1 as KGHSH and CDR2 as LQKENI. V was clipped by 6 bases and J by 3 bases, with 9 bases between them. The CDR3 covers 13 residues. CDR3 sequence: CASSGRSGNTIYF. The DNA for the CDR3 is TGTGCCAGCTCTGGGCGAAGTGGAAACACCATATATTTT. The whole variable domain, remainder taken from reference TRBV18 and TRBJ1-3, is NAGVMQNPRHLVRRRGQEARLRCSPMKGHSHVYWYRQLPEEGLKFMVYLQKENIIDESGMPKERFSAEFPKEGPSILRIQQVVRGDSAAYFCASSGRSGNTIYFGEGSWLTVV.

The chain links TRBV20-1 to TRBJ1-2; D is unclear. V was clipped by 3 bases and J by 4 bases, with 9 bases between them. This CDR3 is built from 12 residues. CDR1 is DFQATT, CDR2 SNEGSKA, per germline (reference sequence). This CDR3 reads CSASAGGYGYTF. CDR3 nucleotide sequence: TGCAGTGCTAGTGCCGGAGGCTATGGCTACACCTTC.